Sequencing of this T cell receptor beta chain was carried out in a study of T cell responses to AZD1222 COVID-19 vaccine. Study results and caveats: Repertoire samples came only from after the peak T cell response. AZD1222 recipients seropositive at baseline numbered only six.

The repertoire was sequenced with immunoSEQ multiplex PCR; TCRdb's copy has only in-frame clones and lacks some. Of about 70,000 clones listed, 88% are singletons. On this clone: Antigen: not known.

Germline assignment: CDR1 SQVTM and CDR2 ANQGSEA. After removal of 5 bases from V and 8 bases from J, the junction contained 6 bases not matched to a gene. This CDR3 contains 12 residues. The sequencing used peripheral blood, collected 28 days after the second dose of the MenACWY control vaccine. The clonotype comes from an adult who received the MenACWY meningococcal vaccine as a control. This chain joins TRBV29-1 and TRBJ2-1, with TRBD1 identical over 7 bases. This CDR3 reads CSVITGVHEQFF. The CDR3 DNA follows: TGCAGCGTTATTACAGGGGTGCATGAGCAGTTCTTC.